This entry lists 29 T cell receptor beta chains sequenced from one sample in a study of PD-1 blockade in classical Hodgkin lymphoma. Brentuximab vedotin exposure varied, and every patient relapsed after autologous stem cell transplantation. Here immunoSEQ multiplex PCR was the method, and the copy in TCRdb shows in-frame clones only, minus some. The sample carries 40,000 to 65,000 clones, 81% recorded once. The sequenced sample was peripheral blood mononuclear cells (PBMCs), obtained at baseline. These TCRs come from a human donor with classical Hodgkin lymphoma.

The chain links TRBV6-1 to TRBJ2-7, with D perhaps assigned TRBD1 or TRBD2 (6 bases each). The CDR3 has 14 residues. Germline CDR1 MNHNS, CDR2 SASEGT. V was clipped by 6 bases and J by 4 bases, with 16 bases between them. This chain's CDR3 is CASSPLGGFYEQYV. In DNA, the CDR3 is TGTGCCAGCAGCCCCTTAGGGGGGTTTTACGAGCAGTACGTC.

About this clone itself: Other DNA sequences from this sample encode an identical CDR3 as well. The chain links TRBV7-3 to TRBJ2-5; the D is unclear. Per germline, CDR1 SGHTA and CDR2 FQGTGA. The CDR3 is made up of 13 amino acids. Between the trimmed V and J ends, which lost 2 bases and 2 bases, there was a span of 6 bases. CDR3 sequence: CASSLGPQETQYF. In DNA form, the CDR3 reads TGTGCCAGCAGCTTAGGGCCTCAAGAGACCCAGTACTTC.

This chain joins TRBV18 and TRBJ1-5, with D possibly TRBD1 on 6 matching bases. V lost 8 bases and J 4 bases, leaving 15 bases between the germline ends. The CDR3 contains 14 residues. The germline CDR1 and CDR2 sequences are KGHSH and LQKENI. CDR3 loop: CASDFRGGNQPQHF. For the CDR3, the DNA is TGTGCCAGCGACTTCAGGGGCGGTAATCAGCCCCAGCATTTT. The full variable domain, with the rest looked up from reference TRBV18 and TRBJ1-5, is NAGVMQNPRHLVRRRGQEARLRCSPMKGHSHVYWYRQLPEEGLKFMVYLQKENIIDESGMPKERFSAEFPKEGPSILRIQQVVRGDSAAYFCASDFRGGNQPQHFGDGTRLSIL.

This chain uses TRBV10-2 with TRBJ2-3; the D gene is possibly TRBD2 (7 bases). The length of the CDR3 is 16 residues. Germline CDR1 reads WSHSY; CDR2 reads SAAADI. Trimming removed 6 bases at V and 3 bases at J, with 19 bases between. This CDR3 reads CASSKSRGASTDTQYF. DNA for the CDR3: TGCGCCAGCAGCAAGAGTCGGGGGGCGTCTACAGATACGCAGTATTTT.

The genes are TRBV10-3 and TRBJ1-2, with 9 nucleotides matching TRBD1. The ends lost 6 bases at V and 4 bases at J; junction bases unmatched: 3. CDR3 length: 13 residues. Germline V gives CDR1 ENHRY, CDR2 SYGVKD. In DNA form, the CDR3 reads TGTGCCATCAGAAAACAGGGGGCCTATGGCTACACCTTC. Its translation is CAIRKQGAYGYTF.

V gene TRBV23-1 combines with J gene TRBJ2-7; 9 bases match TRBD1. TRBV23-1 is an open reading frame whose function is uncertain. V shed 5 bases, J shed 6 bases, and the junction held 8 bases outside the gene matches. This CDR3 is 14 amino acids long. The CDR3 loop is CASSLDRGSGEQYV. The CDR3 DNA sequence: TGCGCCAGCAGTTTGGACAGGGGAAGCGGCGAGCAGTACGTC.

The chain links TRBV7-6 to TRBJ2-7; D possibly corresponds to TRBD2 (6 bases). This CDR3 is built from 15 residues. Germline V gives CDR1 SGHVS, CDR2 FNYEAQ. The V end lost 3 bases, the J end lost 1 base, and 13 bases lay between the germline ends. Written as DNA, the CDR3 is TGTGCCAGCAGCTTGGCGGGATTAGATTCCTACGAGCAGTACTTC. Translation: CASSLAGLDSYEQYF. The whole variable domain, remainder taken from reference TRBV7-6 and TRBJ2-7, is GAGVSQSPRYKVTKRGQDVALRCDPISGHVSLYWYRQALGQGPEFLTYFNYEAQQDKSGLPNDRFSAERPEGSISTLTIQRTEQRDSAMYRCASSLAGLDSYEQYFGPGTRLTVT.

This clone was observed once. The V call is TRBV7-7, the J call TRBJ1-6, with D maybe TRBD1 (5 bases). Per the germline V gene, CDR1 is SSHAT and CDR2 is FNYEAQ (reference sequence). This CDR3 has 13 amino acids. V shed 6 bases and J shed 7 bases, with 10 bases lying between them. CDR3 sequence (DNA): TGTGCCAGCAGTAGTGACAGAAATTCACCCCTCCACTTT. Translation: CASSSDRNSPLHF.

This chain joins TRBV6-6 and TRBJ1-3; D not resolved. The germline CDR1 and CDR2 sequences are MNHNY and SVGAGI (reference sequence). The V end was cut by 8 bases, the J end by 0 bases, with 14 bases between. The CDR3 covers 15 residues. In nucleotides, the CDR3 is TGTGCCAGCGGCTGGGGAGTCAGCTCTGGAAACACCATATATTTT. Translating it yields CASGWGVSSGNTIYF.

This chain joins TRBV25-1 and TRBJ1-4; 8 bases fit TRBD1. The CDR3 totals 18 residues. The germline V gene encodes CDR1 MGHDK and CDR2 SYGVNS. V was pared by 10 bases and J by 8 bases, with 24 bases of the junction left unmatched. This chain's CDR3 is CAIPGQAGPKVSEEKLFF. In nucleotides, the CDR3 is TGTGCCATCCCGGGACAGGCCGGTCCGAAGGTTAGTGAAGAAAAACTGTTTTTT.

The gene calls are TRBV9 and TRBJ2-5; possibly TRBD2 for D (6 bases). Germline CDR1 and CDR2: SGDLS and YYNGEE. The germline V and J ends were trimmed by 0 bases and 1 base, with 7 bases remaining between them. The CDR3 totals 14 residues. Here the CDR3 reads CASSVGGAQETQYF. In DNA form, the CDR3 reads TGTGCCAGCAGCGTAGGCGGGGCCCAAGAGACCCAGTACTTC.

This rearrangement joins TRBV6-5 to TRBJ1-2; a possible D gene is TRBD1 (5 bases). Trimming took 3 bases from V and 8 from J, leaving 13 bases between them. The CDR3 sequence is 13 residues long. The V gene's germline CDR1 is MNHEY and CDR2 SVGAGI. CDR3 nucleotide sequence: TGTGCCAGCAGTTATGGGGGTTTCGTAGGCTACACCTTC. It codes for CASSYGGFVGYTF.

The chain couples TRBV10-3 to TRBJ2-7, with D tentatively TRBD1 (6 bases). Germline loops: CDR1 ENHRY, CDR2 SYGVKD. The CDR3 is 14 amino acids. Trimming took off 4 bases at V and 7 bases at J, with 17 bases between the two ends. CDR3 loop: CAISGTVGAEEQYF. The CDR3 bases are TGTGCCATCAGTGGCACAGTGGGGGCGGAGGAGCAGTACTTC.

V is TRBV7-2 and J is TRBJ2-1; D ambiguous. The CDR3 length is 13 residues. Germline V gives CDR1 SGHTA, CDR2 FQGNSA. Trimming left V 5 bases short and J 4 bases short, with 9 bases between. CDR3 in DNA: TGTGCCAGCAGCAATGGGGTGTACAATGAGCAGTTCTTC. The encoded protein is CASSNGVYNEQFF.

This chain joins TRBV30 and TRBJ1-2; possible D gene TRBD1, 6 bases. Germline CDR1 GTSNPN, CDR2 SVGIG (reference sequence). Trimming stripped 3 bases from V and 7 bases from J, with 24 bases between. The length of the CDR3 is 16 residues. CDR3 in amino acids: CAWRDAPGHRVGGYTF. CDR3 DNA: TGTGCCTGGAGAGACGCCCCGGGACATCGTGTGGGTGGCTACACCTTC.

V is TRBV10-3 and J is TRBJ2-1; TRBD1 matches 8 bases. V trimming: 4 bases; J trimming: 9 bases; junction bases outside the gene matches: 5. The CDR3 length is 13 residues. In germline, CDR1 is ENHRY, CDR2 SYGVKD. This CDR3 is CAISGRTGLEQFF. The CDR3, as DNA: TGTGCCATCAGTGGGCGGACAGGGCTTGAGCAGTTCTTC.

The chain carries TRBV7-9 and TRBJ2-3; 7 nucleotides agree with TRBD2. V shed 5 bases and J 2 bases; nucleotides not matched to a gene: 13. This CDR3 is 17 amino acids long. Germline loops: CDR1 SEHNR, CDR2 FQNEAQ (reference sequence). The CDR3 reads CASSEDPWAGVTDTQYF. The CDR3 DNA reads TGTGCCAGCAGCGAGGACCCCTGGGCGGGAGTCACAGATACGCAGTATTTT.

CDR3 sequence: CASSEYEGRSCEQYV. The CDR3 region has the DNA TGTGCCAGCAGTGAATATGAAGGCAGGTCCTGCGAGCAGTACGTC. V usage is TRBV25-1 and J usage is TRBJ2-7; no clear D. The CDR3 loop spans 15 amino acids. CDR1 and CDR2 (germline): MGHDK, SYGVNS.

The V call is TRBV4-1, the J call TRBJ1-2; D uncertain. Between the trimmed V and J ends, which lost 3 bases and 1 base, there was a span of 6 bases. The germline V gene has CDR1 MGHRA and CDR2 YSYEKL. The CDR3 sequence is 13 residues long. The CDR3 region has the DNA TGCGCCAGCAGCCACGTGGTTAACTATGGCTACACCTTC. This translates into CASSHVVNYGYTF.

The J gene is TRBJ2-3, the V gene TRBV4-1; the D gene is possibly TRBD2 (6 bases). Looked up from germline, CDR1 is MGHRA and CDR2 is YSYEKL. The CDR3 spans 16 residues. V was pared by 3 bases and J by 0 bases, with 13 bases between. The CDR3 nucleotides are TGCGCCAGCAGCCAGGGGCCTAGCGCGAGCACAGATACGCAGTATTTT. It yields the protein CASSQGPSASTDTQYF.

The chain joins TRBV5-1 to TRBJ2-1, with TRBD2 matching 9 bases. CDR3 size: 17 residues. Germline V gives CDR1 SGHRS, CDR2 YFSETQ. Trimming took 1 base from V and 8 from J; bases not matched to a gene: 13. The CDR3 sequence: CASSLSPAGGPGDEQFF. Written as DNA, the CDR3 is TGCGCCAGCAGCTTGTCCCCAGCGGGAGGCCCGGGAGATGAGCAGTTCTTC.

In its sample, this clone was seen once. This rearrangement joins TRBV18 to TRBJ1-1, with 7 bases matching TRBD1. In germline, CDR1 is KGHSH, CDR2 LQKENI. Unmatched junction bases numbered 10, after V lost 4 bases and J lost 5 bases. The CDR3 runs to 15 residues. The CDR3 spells CASSLRDSGITEAFF. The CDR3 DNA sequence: TGTGCCAGCTCACTCCGGGACAGTGGGATTACTGAAGCTTTCTTT.

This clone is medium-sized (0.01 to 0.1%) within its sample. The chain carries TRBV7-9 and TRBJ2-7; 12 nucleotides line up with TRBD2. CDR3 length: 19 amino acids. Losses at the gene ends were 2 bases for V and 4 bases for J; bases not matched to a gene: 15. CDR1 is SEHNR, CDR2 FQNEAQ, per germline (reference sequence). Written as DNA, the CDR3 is TGTGCCAGCAGCTTAATAGTATCTAGCGGGAGGGCCGGGACGTACGAGCAGTACTTC. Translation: CASSLIVSSGRAGTYEQYF.

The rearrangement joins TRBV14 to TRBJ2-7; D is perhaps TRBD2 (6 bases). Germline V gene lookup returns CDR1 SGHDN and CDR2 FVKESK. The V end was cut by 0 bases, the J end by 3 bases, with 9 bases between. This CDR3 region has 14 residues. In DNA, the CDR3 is TGTGCCAGCAGCCAAGACTTGCGGGACTACGAGCAGTACTTC. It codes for CASSQDLRDYEQYF.

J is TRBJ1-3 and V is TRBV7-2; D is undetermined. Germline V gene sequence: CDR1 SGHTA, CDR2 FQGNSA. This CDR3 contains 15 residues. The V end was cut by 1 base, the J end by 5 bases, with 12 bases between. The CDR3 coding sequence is TGTGCCAGCAGCTTAGGGGCGTCAGTGAGAAACACCATATATTTT. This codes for CASSLGASVRNTIYF.

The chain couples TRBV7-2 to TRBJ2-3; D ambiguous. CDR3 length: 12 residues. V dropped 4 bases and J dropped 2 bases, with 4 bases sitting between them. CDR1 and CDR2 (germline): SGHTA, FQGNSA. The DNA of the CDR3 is TGTGCCAGCAGCTATTACACAGATACGCAGTATTTT. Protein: CASSYYTDTQYF.

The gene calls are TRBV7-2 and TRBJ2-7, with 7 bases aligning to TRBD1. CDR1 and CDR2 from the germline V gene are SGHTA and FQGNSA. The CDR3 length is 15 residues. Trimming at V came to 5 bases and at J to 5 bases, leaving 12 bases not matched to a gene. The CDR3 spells CASSPQTGLFDEQYF. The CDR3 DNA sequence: TGTGCCAGCAGCCCACAGACAGGGCTGTTCGACGAGCAGTACTTC.

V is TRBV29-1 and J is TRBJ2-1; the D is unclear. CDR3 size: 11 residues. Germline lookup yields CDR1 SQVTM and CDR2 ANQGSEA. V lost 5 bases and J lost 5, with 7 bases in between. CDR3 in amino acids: CSVLTHNEQFF. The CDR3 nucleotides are TGCAGCGTTCTGACTCACAATGAGCAGTTCTTC.

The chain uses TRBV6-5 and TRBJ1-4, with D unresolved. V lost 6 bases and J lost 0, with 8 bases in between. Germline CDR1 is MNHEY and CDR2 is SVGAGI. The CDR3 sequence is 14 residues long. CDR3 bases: TGTGCCAGCAGGGGTGTAGCAACTAATGAAAAACTGTTTTTT. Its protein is CASRGVATNEKLFF.